A selection of T cell receptor beta chains follows, all from one sample in a study of CXCR3-negative and CXCR3-positive naive CD8 T cells. No DNA is given; TCRdb re-called the 5' RACE reads and lists each CDR3 protein once. This sample's table reports over 70,000 distinct CDR3 sequences. Sequenced input: naive CXCR3- CD8+ T cells from blood. These receptors were obtained from a human donor in good health. Some clones in this sample may be carry-over from other donors' samples. CDR3s include the opening cysteine and the closing phenylalanine or tryptophan.

j_call | v_call | cdr3_aa
TRBJ2-3 | TRBV29-1 | CSVGGTDTQYF
TRBJ2-7 | TRBV7-6 | CASSSRTGDNTYEQYF
TRBJ2-1 | TRBV20-1 | CSARDGLGGRYNEQFF
TRBJ1-1 | TRBV28 | CASSPPFELNTEAFF
TRBJ1-1 | TRBV4-2 | CASSGAVGVGAFF
TRBJ1-1 | TRBV4-1 | CASSQFGTKLNTEAFF
TRBJ2-1 | TRBV19 | CASSIVLGGSLNEQFF
TRBJ1-2 | TRBV15 | CATSRDQTGWSGYTF
TRBJ2-3 | TRBV7-9 | CASSGTPEDTQYF
TRBJ1-4 | TRBV19 | CASQPVTNEKLFF
TRBJ2-2 | TRBV14 | CASSRNRANTGELFF
TRBJ2-1 | TRBV5-5 | CASSFQPRGNNEQFF
TRBJ2-3 | TRBV27 | CASSLMTGVLTDTQYF
TRBJ2-7 | TRBV13 | CASSVPRGGRNEQYF
TRBJ2-3 | TRBV29-1 | CSVGTRVDTQYF
TRBJ2-2 | TRBV12-3/TRBV12-4 | CASSSSGADTGELFF
TRBJ2-7 | TRBV28 | CASSLSPWEQYF
TRBJ2-7 | TRBV28 | CASSPGLAGASSYEQYF
TRBJ2-7 | TRBV13 | CASSHSTGGQYEQYF
TRBJ1-1 | TRBV6-5 | CASSLGGGTEAFF
TRBJ2-3 | TRBV7-9 | CASSFSGGQDTQYF
TRBJ2-7 | TRBV7-9 | CASSAGPVHPYEQYF
TRBJ2-7 | TRBV28 | CASAGLAGNYEQYF
TRBJ2-3 | TRBV7-9 | CASSSGEGEYF
TRBJ2-7 | TRBV25-1 | CASSVSRYEQYF
TRBJ2-1 | TRBV12-3/TRBV12-4 | CASSRITSIYNEQFF
TRBJ2-7 | TRBV6-5 | CASRRDRGLMDEQYF
TRBJ1-2 | TRBV9 | CASSVGVDGYTF
TRBJ2-5 | TRBV20-1 | CSAKGGNQETQYF